These 27 T cell receptor beta chains were sequenced from one sample in a study of T-cell memory formation after mild COVID-19. TCRdb processed the 5' RACE reads anew with MiXCR; each CDR3 protein has one entry. The data show about 250,000 distinct CDR3 sequences, 15% to 20% seen once. Sequenced: PBMCs or a T cell subset sorted from them (not recorded which). These receptors all come from a man between 18 and 35 years old who had mild COVID-19 (a few samples of this study predate the infection). Cell type and time point are not known.

This clonotype was seen a few times. This sequence joins TRBV4-3 and TRBJ2-3; TRBD2 is a possible D gene (6 bases). CDR1 LGHNA and CDR2 YSLEER come from the germline V gene. The CDR3 has 17 amino acids. V shed 4 bases and J shed 2 bases, with 19 bases lying between them. CDR3 in DNA: TGCGCCAGCAGCCTCACCTGGGACTTGTTAAACACAGATACGCAGTATTTT. Its protein is CASSLTWDLLNTDTQYF.

In this sample, this clonotype turned up a few times. This chain connects TRBV9 to TRBJ1-5, with D uncertain. The CDR3 extends over 13 amino acids. CDR1 SGDLS and CDR2 YYNGEE come from the germline V gene. V was clipped by 0 bases and J by 4 bases, with 5 bases between them. As DNA, the CDR3 is TGTGCCAGCAGCGTAGGCTTGAATCAGCCCCAGCATTTT. Amino acid sequence: CASSVGLNQPQHF.

This chain uses TRBV7-9 with TRBJ2-1; D perhaps matches TRBD2 (7 bases). Per the germline V gene, CDR1 is SEHNR and CDR2 is FQNEAQ (reference sequence). There are 15 residues in the CDR3. V lost 2 bases to trimming and J lost 6 bases, with 14 bases between them. The CDR3 coding sequence is TGTGCCAGCAGCTTAAGAGGGGGGGCCGTCAATGAGCAGTTCTTC. Its translation: CASSLRGGAVNEQFF.

This clonotype has more than one count but fewer than ten. V and J are TRBV20-1 and TRBJ1-6; D is perhaps TRBD1 (6 bases). The CDR3 is 14 residues long. Trimming pared 3 bases from V and 8 bases from J, leaving 14 bases between. Germline V gene lookup returns CDR1 DFQATT and CDR2 SNEGSKA (reference sequence). CDR3 sequence: CSARWTVADSPLHF. DNA of the CDR3: TGCAGTGCTAGGTGGACAGTCGCCGATTCACCCCTCCACTTT.

Ten or more counts support this clonotype. The chain is built from TRBV20-1 and TRBJ1-5, with D possibly matching TRBD1 (5 bases). V shed 1 base and J shed 1 base, with 5 bases lying between them. The CDR3 sequence is 13 residues long. Germline lookup yields CDR1 DFQATT and CDR2 SNEGSKA (reference sequence). The CDR3 DNA sequence: TGCAGTGCTAGAGGGGACAGCAATCAGCCCCAGCATTTT. This codes for CSARGDSNQPQHF.

This clonotype was detected only a few times. The rearrangement uses TRBV5-4 and TRBJ1-1, with a weak D call TRBD1 (6 bases). Germline values: CDR1 SGHNT, CDR2 YYREEE (reference sequence). V was shortened by 5 bases and J by 2 bases, with 13 bases between the two germline ends. The CDR3 is 14 amino acids. CDR3 sequence: CASRLLGGNTEAFF. CDR3 nucleotide sequence: TGTGCCAGCAGGCTGTTAGGGGGAAACACTGAAGCTTTCTTT. The full variable domain, with the rest looked up from reference TRBV5-4 and TRBJ1-1, is ETGVTQSPTHLIKTRGQQVTLRCSSQSGHNTVSWYQQALGQGPQFIFQYYREEENGRGNFPPRFSGLQFPNYSSELNVNALELDDSALYLCASRLLGGNTEAFFGQGTRLTVV.

V is TRBV20-1 and J is TRBJ1-6, with 8 bases that match TRBD1. CDR1 and CDR2 from the germline V gene are DFQATT and SNEGSKA (reference sequence). The CDR3 covers 14 residues. The V and J ends lost 0 bases and 7 bases, in that order; junction bases with no gene match: 2. The CDR3: CSAREWTGNSPLHF. CDR3 DNA sequence: TGCAGTGCTAGAGAGTGGACAGGGAATTCACCCCTCCACTTT.

The V gene is TRBV20-1, the J gene TRBJ1-5; D unclear. Germline values: CDR1 DFQATT, CDR2 SNEGSKA (reference sequence). Trimming left V 1 base short and J 0 bases short, with 7 bases between. The CDR3 covers 14 residues. This CDR3 is CSARVKDSNQPQHF. The CDR3 bases are TGCAGTGCTAGAGTAAAGGATAGCAATCAGCCCCAGCATTTT.

The V gene is TRBV5-1, the J gene TRBJ1-4; 9 bases fit TRBD1. There are 15 residues in the CDR3. With 4 bases clipped from V and 8 bases from J, the junction kept 9 bases outside the gene matches. Germline CDR1 is SGHRS and CDR2 is YFSETQ. Written as DNA, the CDR3 is TGCGCCAGCAGCGAGACCGGGACAGGGACGGAAAAACTGTTTTTT. Residues: CASSETGTGTEKLFF.

This clonotype was observed a few times. The chain recombines TRBV4-3 with TRBJ2-1; D is unclear. CDR1 is LGHNA and CDR2 is YSLEER in the germline V gene. Trimming pared 0 bases from V and 11 bases from J, leaving 11 bases between. CDR3 size: 13 residues. CDR3 sequence: CASSQDGRAQQFF. In DNA form, the CDR3 reads TGCGCCAGCAGCCAAGATGGTAGGGCTCAGCAGTTCTTC.

This chain links TRBV20-1 with TRBJ2-3; D is unresolved. With 5 bases removed from V and 0 bases from J, the gap between germline ends came to 9 bases. Germline lookup yields CDR1 DFQATT and CDR2 SNEGSKA (reference sequence). This CDR3 contains 13 residues. The CDR3 protein is CSAATSSTDTQYF. CDR3 DNA sequence: TGCAGTGCTGCGACAAGTAGCACAGATACGCAGTATTTT.

V usage is TRBV6-2 or TRBV6-3 and J usage is TRBJ2-3, with 11 bases aligning to TRBD2. The germline CDR1 and CDR2 sequences are MNHEY and SVGEGT. Trimming removed 2 bases from V and 7 bases from J; junction bases left unmatched: 8. This CDR3 region has 16 residues. The CDR3 is CASSYEIAGGRNTQYF. The CDR3 DNA sequence: TGTGCCAGCAGTTACGAGATAGCGGGAGGGCGAAATACGCAGTATTTT.

This clonotype was recorded a few times. The chain joins TRBV6-5 to TRBJ1-2; D might be TRBD1 (6 bases). The CDR3 has 14 residues. CDR1 and CDR2 from the germline V gene are MNHEY and SVGAGI. V lost 5 bases, J lost 8 bases, and 18 bases lay in between. CDR3 DNA sequence: TGTGCCAGCAGTCCCGGACGGGGGGCGGCAGGCTACACCTTC. It translates to CASSPGRGAAGYTF.

This clonotype was counted at least ten times. The CDR3 coding sequence is TGTGCCAGCAGTTACGTAGGGGACTCACCCCTCCACTTT. Translation: CASSYVGDSPLHF. The genes are TRBV6-5 and TRBJ1-6; D might be TRBD1 (5 bases). CDR1 and CDR2 from the germline V gene are MNHEY and SVGAGI. V was trimmed by 2 bases and J by 10 bases, leaving 9 bases between them. The CDR3 spans 13 residues.

The table lists this clonotype with a few counts. The genes are TRBV7-2 and TRBJ1-6; unclear D gene. Trimming stripped 1 base from V and 13 bases from J, with 8 bases between. The CDR3 sequence is 12 residues long. The germline V gene has CDR1 SGHTA and CDR2 FQGNSA. The CDR3: CASSLEVGPLHF. The CDR3 nucleotides are TGTGCCAGCAGCTTAGAGGTGGGGCCCCTCCACTTT.

This clonotype was seen a handful of times. The V call is TRBV18, the J call TRBJ2-3; D is undetermined. Between the trimmed V and J ends, which lost 3 bases and 3 bases, there was a span of 10 bases. The CDR3 sequence is 14 residues long. CDR1 and CDR2 from the germline V gene are KGHSH and LQKENI. CDR3 in amino acids: CASSPGLLTDTQYF. The CDR3 DNA follows: TGTGCCAGCTCACCGGGGTTGTTAACAGATACGCAGTATTTT.

This clonotype was seen repeatedly, ten times or more. This chain joins TRBV5-6 and TRBJ2-5; weak D call: TRBD1 (5 bases). The CDR3 sequence is 14 residues long. V shed 0 bases and J shed 4 bases, with 10 bases lying between them. Germline assignment: CDR1 SGHDT and CDR2 YYEEEE. The CDR3 DNA is TGTGCCAGCAGCTTGGCAGGGTCGGGAGAGACCCAGTACTTC. This encodes CASSLAGSGETQYF.

V gene TRBV20-1 combines with J gene TRBJ2-1, with 11 bases lining up with TRBD2. CDR3 length equals 14 residues. Germline V gene data show CDR1 as DFQATT and CDR2 as SNEGSKA (reference sequence). The J segment lost 7 bases and the V segment lost 3 bases, leaving 5 bases of the junction unmatched. DNA for the CDR3: TGCAGTGCTAGTCGGCTAGCGGGGGGAAATGAGCAGTTCTTC. This codes for CSASRLAGGNEQFF.

The chain combines TRBV12-3 or TRBV12-4 with TRBJ1-6; D is unclear. The V gene lost 6 bases and the J gene lost 10 bases, with 16 bases spanning the gap. There are 14 residues in the CDR3. CDR3 bases: TGTGCCAGCAGCATAGGGATTGCAGAATCACCCCTCCACTTT. Amino acid sequence: CASSIGIAESPLHF.

The CDR3 loop reads CASSPPASEPYEQYF. The CDR3 nucleotides read TGTGCCAGCAGCCCACCCGCTAGCGAGCCCTACGAGCAGTACTTC. The chain has TRBV13 and TRBJ2-7; D perhaps matches TRBD2 (6 bases). Germline loops: CDR1 PRHDT, CDR2 FYEKMQ (reference sequence). Trimming removed 5 bases from V and 2 bases from J, with 16 bases in between. The CDR3 spans 15 residues.

This clonotype has a handful of counts. This chain links TRBV7-2 with TRBJ1-2; TRBD1 matches 7 bases. This CDR3 contains 14 residues. The germline V gene encodes CDR1 SGHTA and CDR2 FQGNSA. V trimming: 5 bases; J trimming: 8 bases; junction bases outside the gene matches: 11. CDR3 in DNA: TGTGCCAGCAGCCGTCCTGAGGGGGCGAAAGGCTACACCTTC. The encoded protein is CASSRPEGAKGYTF.

CDR3 bases: TGTGCCAGCAGCTTAGATCCCGGTGCGGCCCTCCACTTT. It specifies CASSLDPGAALHF. The chain combines TRBV7-2 with TRBJ1-6; D remains unclear. Germline V gene data show CDR1 as SGHTA and CDR2 as FQGNSA. Trimming took off 1 base at V and 14 bases at J, with 12 bases between the two ends. The CDR3 runs 13 residues.

The V gene is TRBV11-3, the J gene TRBJ2-3, with a possible D match to TRBD1 (6 bases). The CDR3 extends over 15 amino acids. In germline, CDR1 is SGHNT, CDR2 YENEEA. The V end was cut by 1 base, the J end by 5 bases, with 13 bases between. CDR3 sequence: CASSLGTGSVDTQYF. The DNA of the CDR3 is TGTGCCAGCAGCTTAGGCACAGGGTCGGTAGATACGCAGTATTTT.

This clonotype has just a few counts. This chain links TRBV7-2 with TRBJ2-3; unclear D gene. Germline-derived CDR1 and CDR2 are SGHTA and FQGNSA. V lost 4 bases, J lost 6 bases, and 8 bases lay in between. This CDR3 has 12 amino acids. CDR3 sequence: CASSYSVDTQYF. Written as DNA, the CDR3 is TGTGCCAGCAGCTACAGCGTCGATACGCAGTATTTT.

The rearrangement joins TRBV5-1 to TRBJ2-2; D is perhaps TRBD1 or TRBD2 (5 bases each). Germline CDR1 is SGHRS and CDR2 is YFSETQ. The CDR3 sequence is 15 residues long. Trimming pared 3 bases from V and 4 bases from J, leaving 13 bases between. The CDR3 spells CASSSGTLPTGELFF. In DNA, the CDR3 is TGCGCCAGCAGCTCCGGGACCCTGCCCACCGGGGAGCTGTTTTTT.

This clonotype was seen repeatedly, ten times or more. V gene TRBV20-1 combines with J gene TRBJ2-3; TRBD2 is a possible D gene (5 bases). The CDR3 runs 17 residues. Trimming pared 2 bases from V and 1 base from J, leaving 19 bases between. Germline CDR1 DFQATT, CDR2 SNEGSKA (reference sequence). In DNA, the CDR3 is TGCAGTGCTAGAAGTCCAGGATTCAAGGGAGGCACAGATACGCAGTATTTT. Its translation: CSARSPGFKGGTDTQYF.

The chain joins TRBV6-2 or TRBV6-3 to TRBJ1-2, with D hard to call. This CDR3 has 13 residues. Trimming took 7 bases from V and 4 from J, leaving 13 bases between them. CDR1 is MNHEY, CDR2 SVGEGT, per germline. CDR3 in amino acids: CASTPIDIYGYTF. The CDR3 DNA reads as TGTGCCAGCACCCCGATAGATATCTATGGCTACACCTTC.